This TCR beta chain stems from a study of T cells in Graves' hyperthyroidism and ophthalmopathy. Uncontrolled infections, other autoimmune diseases, pregnancy or lactation led to exclusion of patients. TCR beta CDR3 region amplification was performed from RNA transcripts. The HTBI primer set was used in a first-round RT-PCR of the TCR CDR3. TCRdb reprocessed the multiplex PCR reads with MiXCR, giving one entry per CDR3 protein. The sample consists of 250,000 to 300,000 distinct CDR3 sequences, roughly 15% of them appearing once. Between the trimmed V and J ends, which lost 2 bases and 9 bases, there was a span of 23 bases. The germline V gene has CDR1 GTSNPN and CDR2 SVGIG (reference sequence). The CDR3 consists of 15 residues. This clonotype was seen ten or more times.

What was sequenced was blood. The rearrangement uses TRBV30 and TRBJ2-7; D assignment may be TRBD1 or TRBD2 (5 bases each). The sequence came from a woman younger than 45 with Graves' hyperthyroidism that later progressed to Graves' ophthalmopathy. CDR3 loop: CAWSPQQARLRGQYF. The CDR3 coding sequence is TGTGCCTGGAGTCCCCAACAGGCTAGACTACGAGGGCAGTACTTC.